The clone carrying this TCR beta chain showed up just a few times. The entry originates in a study of blood T cell repertoires in COVID-19. About the research overall: Acute-phase and convalescent COVID-19 samples originated in the United States, Italy and Spain.

Original analysis: Reference gene primer amplification yielded estimated nucleated cell counts. Assay used: immunoSEQ multiplex PCR; TCRdb lists only in-frame clones, some missing. That table gives V, J and clone size, and the DNA gave D and trimming. This sample has 200,000 to 250,000 clones, with less than 90% found just once. Input material: peripheral blood. This receptor was obtained from a woman of 80 years or more with active or convalescent COVID-19.

Here the CDR3 reads CASSVAFLGGYTF. The CDR3 nucleotides are TGTGCCAGCAGCGTAGCCTTCCTCGGGGGCTACACCTTC. V is TRBV9 and J is TRBJ1-2; no firm D call. Trimming took 0 bases from V and 8 from J, leaving 11 bases between them. Germline values: CDR1 SGDLS, CDR2 YYNGEE. The length of the CDR3 is 13 residues. Based on the CDR3 plus reference TRBV9 and TRBJ1-2, the full variable domain is DSGVTQTPKHLITATGQRVTLRCSPRSGDLSVYWYQQSLDQGLQFLIQYYNGEERAKGNILERFSAQQFPDLHSELNLSSLELGDSALYFCASSVAFLGGYTFGSGTRLTVV.